These T cell receptor beta chains were read from a single sample in a study of T cells after yellow fever vaccination. TCRdb passed the 5' RACE reads through MiXCR, listing each CDR3 protein once. Seen here are 550,000 or so distinct CDR3 sequences, 15% to 20% observed once, and the top ten hold roughly an eighth. The material was PBMCs, obtained 15 days after the yellow fever booster vaccination. These receptors came from a man aged 25 to 45 who received the YFV17D yellow fever vaccine. CDR3s include the opening cysteine and the closing phenylalanine or tryptophan. D genes are given only for firm matches. Not all rows give a size; the values are once, few, many and, for expanded clones, a class.

clone_size: .; v_call: TRBV12-3/TRBV12-4; d_call: TRBD2; cdr3_length: 14; j_call: TRBJ2-5; cdr3_nt: TGTGCCAGCAGGCTACAAGCGGGACAAGAGACCCAGTACTTC; cdr3_aa: CASRLQAGQETQYF
clone_size: .; v_call: TRBV3-1; d_call: TRBD2; cdr3_length: 17; j_call: TRBJ2-7; cdr3_nt: TGTGCCAGCAGCCAAGATGAGGTAGCGGGGGGTTCCTACGAGCAGTACTTC; cdr3_aa: CASSQDEVAGGSYEQYF
clone_size: .; v_call: TRBV2; d_call: TRBD1; cdr3_length: 14; j_call: TRBJ1-4; cdr3_nt: TGTGCCAGCACTCTCGCAGGGGGTACTGAAAAACTGTTTTTT; cdr3_aa: CASTLAGGTEKLFF
clone_size: .; v_call: TRBV12-3/TRBV12-4; d_call: TRBD2; cdr3_length: 16; j_call: TRBJ2-2; cdr3_nt: TGTGCCAGCAGTCCCCGGGGGGGACAAGGTACCGGGGAGCTGTTTTTT; cdr3_aa: CASSPRGGQGTGELFF
clone_size: .; v_call: TRBV19; d_call: TRBD1; cdr3_length: 16; j_call: TRBJ2-5; cdr3_nt: TGTGCCAGTAGCGATCCGTCCCGGGACAGCCAAGAGACCCAGTACTTC; cdr3_aa: CASSDPSRDSQETQYF
clone_size: .; v_call: TRBV28; d_call: TRBD2; cdr3_length: 17; j_call: TRBJ2-7; cdr3_nt: TGTGCCAGCAGGGCGGGGTCTAGCGGGCACATCACCTACGAGCAGTACTTC; cdr3_aa: CASRAGSSGHITYEQYF
clone_size: .; v_call: TRBV6-2/TRBV6-3; d_call: TRBD2; cdr3_length: 16; j_call: TRBJ2-2; cdr3_nt: TGTGCCAGCAGGGGTACTAGCGGGAGGAACACCGGGGAGCTGTTTTTT; cdr3_aa: CASRGTSGRNTGELFF
clone_size: .; v_call: TRBV7-8; d_call: .; cdr3_length: 11; j_call: TRBJ1-1; cdr3_nt: TGTGCCAGCAGCCTAGCTGCTGAAGCTTTCTTT; cdr3_aa: CASSLAAEAFF
clone_size: few; v_call: TRBV10-3; d_call: .; cdr3_length: 12; j_call: TRBJ2-1; cdr3_nt: TGTGCCACACTGGACCGAGACAATGAGCAGTTCTTC; cdr3_aa: CATLDRDNEQFF
clone_size: few; v_call: TRBV7-8; d_call: .; cdr3_length: 16; j_call: TRBJ2-6; cdr3_nt: TGTGCCAGCAGCCCTAGCCGCCACCCCGGGGCCAACGTCCTGACTTTC; cdr3_aa: CASSPSRHPGANVLTF
clone_size: few; v_call: TRBV6-1; d_call: TRBD1; cdr3_length: 13; j_call: TRBJ1-1; cdr3_nt: TGTGCCAGCAGACTACAGGGGAGAGGTGAAGCTTTCTTT; cdr3_aa: CASRLQGRGEAFF
clone_size: .; v_call: TRBV5-4; d_call: .; cdr3_length: 14; j_call: TRBJ2-3; cdr3_nt: TGTGCCAGCAGCTCCAGGGAAACCACAGATACGCAGTATTTT; cdr3_aa: CASSSRETTDTQYF
clone_size: .; v_call: TRBV27; d_call: TRBD1; cdr3_length: 14; j_call: TRBJ2-7; cdr3_nt: TGTGCCAGCACGCGCGCACAGGGGTCCTACGAGCAGTACTTC; cdr3_aa: CASTRAQGSYEQYF
clone_size: few; v_call: TRBV15; d_call: .; cdr3_length: 15; j_call: TRBJ2-2; cdr3_nt: TGTGCCACCAGCAGAGTTGGACTGAACACCGGGGAGCTGTTTTTT; cdr3_aa: CATSRVGLNTGELFF
clone_size: .; v_call: TRBV28; d_call: TRBD2; cdr3_length: 16; j_call: TRBJ2-7; cdr3_nt: TGTGCCAGCAGTTCCCCCGGGGAAGCGGGAGTAGGGTGGCAGTACTTC; cdr3_aa: CASSSPGEAGVGWQYF
clone_size: few; v_call: TRBV3-1; d_call: .; cdr3_length: 14; j_call: TRBJ2-5; cdr3_nt: TGTGCCAGCAGCTTTGGGACATGGGAAGAGACCCAGTACTTC; cdr3_aa: CASSFGTWEETQYF
clone_size: few; v_call: TRBV10-3; d_call: TRBD1; cdr3_length: 13; j_call: TRBJ2-3; cdr3_nt: TGTGCCGTAAAACAGGGGGGAATAGATACGCAGTATTTT; cdr3_aa: CAVKQGGIDTQYF
clone_size: many; v_call: TRBV10-3; d_call: TRBD2; cdr3_length: 14; j_call: TRBJ2-7; cdr3_nt: TGTGCCATCAGTGGGCTAGCGGGAGCAGGAGAGCAGTACTTC; cdr3_aa: CAISGLAGAGEQYF
clone_size: .; v_call: TRBV5-1; d_call: TRBD2; cdr3_length: 16; j_call: TRBJ2-3; cdr3_nt: TGCGCCAGCAGCGACCTAGCGGTACCTCCCGCAGATACGCAGTATTTT; cdr3_aa: CASSDLAVPPADTQYF
clone_size: .; v_call: TRBV7-9; d_call: TRBD1; cdr3_length: 15; j_call: TRBJ2-3; cdr3_nt: TGTGCCAGCAGCTTCCCGGACAGGGCCACAGATACGCAGTATTTT; cdr3_aa: CASSFPDRATDTQYF
clone_size: .; v_call: TRBV10-3; d_call: TRBD1; cdr3_length: 15; j_call: TRBJ2-5; cdr3_nt: TGTGCCATCAGTGGAACGACAGGGATACAAGAGACCCAGTACTTC; cdr3_aa: CAISGTTGIQETQYF
clone_size: few; v_call: TRBV20-1; d_call: TRBD2; cdr3_length: 15; j_call: TRBJ2-5; cdr3_nt: TGCAGTGCTCCCTGGGCGCGGGAGGGCCGGGAGACCCAGTACTTC; cdr3_aa: CSAPWAREGRETQYF
clone_size: .; v_call: TRBV7-2; d_call: .; cdr3_length: 14; j_call: TRBJ2-1; cdr3_nt: TGTGCCAGCTGTCCCATGGGGCTAAGCAATGAGCAGTTCTTC; cdr3_aa: CASCPMGLSNEQFF
clone_size: many; v_call: TRBV12-3/TRBV12-4; d_call: .; cdr3_length: 14; j_call: TRBJ2-5; cdr3_nt: TGTGCCAGCAGTTCCCTAGCGAGACAAGAGACCCAGTACTTC; cdr3_aa: CASSSLARQETQYF
clone_size: few; v_call: TRBV30; d_call: TRBD2; cdr3_length: 15; j_call: TRBJ2-7; cdr3_nt: TGTGCCTGGAGTGTGGTAGCGGGAGGAATCTACGAGCAGTACTTC; cdr3_aa: CAWSVVAGGIYEQYF
clone_size: few; v_call: TRBV20-1; d_call: TRBD2; cdr3_length: 14; j_call: TRBJ2-7; cdr3_nt: TGCAGTGCGACGACCCGGGGGGTTGTTTACGAGCAGTACTTC; cdr3_aa: CSATTRGVVYEQYF
clone_size: many; v_call: TRBV19; d_call: .; cdr3_length: 14; j_call: TRBJ2-2; cdr3_nt: TGTGCCACTAGACGGGCGCCGGGCACCGGGGAGCTGTTTTTT; cdr3_aa: CATRRAPGTGELFF
clone_size: .; v_call: TRBV7-2; d_call: TRBD1; cdr3_length: 15; j_call: TRBJ2-7; cdr3_nt: TGTGCCAGCGGCAAACCGGGACAGGGGGCCTACGAGCAGTACTTC; cdr3_aa: CASGKPGQGAYEQYF
clone_size: .; v_call: TRBV29-1; d_call: .; cdr3_length: 13; j_call: TRBJ2-1; cdr3_nt: TGCAGCGTTGTCTTTCCCTTGACAGCCTGGGAGTTCTTC; cdr3_aa: CSVVFPLTAWEFF
clone_size: .; v_call: TRBV15; d_call: TRBD1; cdr3_length: 15; j_call: TRBJ2-3; cdr3_nt: TGTGCCACCAGCGGCGGGACAGGGCAACCAGATACGCAGTATTTT; cdr3_aa: CATSGGTGQPDTQYF
clone_size: .; v_call: TRBV19; d_call: TRBD2; cdr3_length: 19; j_call: TRBJ2-2; cdr3_nt: TGTGCCAGTAGTACCCCCGAGGGGACTAGCGGGGTCTTGACCGGGGAGCTGTTTTTT; cdr3_aa: CASSTPEGTSGVLTGELFF
clone_size: many; v_call: TRBV18; d_call: TRBD2; cdr3_length: 15; j_call: TRBJ2-3; cdr3_nt: TGTGCCAGCTCACCAATTGCGGGAGACACAGATACGCAGTATTTT; cdr3_aa: CASSPIAGDTDTQYF
clone_size: few; v_call: TRBV25-1; d_call: TRBD2; cdr3_length: 17; j_call: TRBJ2-3; cdr3_nt: TGTGCCAGCAGTGAGCGGACTAGCGGGGGGCTGGCAGATACGCAGTATTTT; cdr3_aa: CASSERTSGGLADTQYF
clone_size: few; v_call: TRBV19; d_call: .; cdr3_length: 16; j_call: TRBJ2-1; cdr3_nt: TGTGCCAGTAGTATAGGCTCTCTACGCTCCTACAATGAGCAGTTCTTC; cdr3_aa: CASSIGSLRSYNEQFF
clone_size: .; v_call: TRBV6-5; d_call: TRBD2; cdr3_length: 18; j_call: TRBJ2-1; cdr3_nt: TGTGCCAGCAGTTACTCGATTCTCCTAGCGGCTGATAACAATGAGCAGTTCTTC; cdr3_aa: CASSYSILLAADNNEQFF
clone_size: .; v_call: TRBV6-1; d_call: .; cdr3_length: 14; j_call: TRBJ2-6; cdr3_nt: TGTGCCAGCAGGGGAGACTCTGGGGCCAACGTCCTGACTTTC; cdr3_aa: CASRGDSGANVLTF
clone_size: many; v_call: TRBV20-1; d_call: TRBD1; cdr3_length: 13; j_call: TRBJ2-7; cdr3_nt: TGCAGTGCCCCCACGACAGGGGGCTACGAGCAGTACTTC; cdr3_aa: CSAPTTGGYEQYF
clone_size: few; v_call: TRBV4-3; d_call: TRBD2; cdr3_length: 17; j_call: TRBJ2-5; cdr3_nt: TGCGCCAGCAGCCAGGTTAGCGGGAGGGGGTCGCAAGAGACCCAGTACTTC; cdr3_aa: CASSQVSGRGSQETQYF
clone_size: .; v_call: TRBV12-3/TRBV12-4; d_call: .; cdr3_length: 15; j_call: TRBJ2-1; cdr3_nt: TGTGCCAGCAGTTTGGGCAGTCTTTTGGTCAATGAGCAGTTCTTC; cdr3_aa: CASSLGSLLVNEQFF
clone_size: few; v_call: TRBV5-1; d_call: .; cdr3_length: 14; j_call: TRBJ2-1; cdr3_nt: TGCGCCAGCAGCCCTTATCTAGCGTCAAATGAGCAGTTCTTC; cdr3_aa: CASSPYLASNEQFF
clone_size: few; v_call: TRBV18; d_call: .; cdr3_length: 15; j_call: TRBJ2-1; cdr3_nt: TGTGCCAGCTCCCCGGCTGGGGGCTCCTACAATGAGCAGTTCTTC; cdr3_aa: CASSPAGGSYNEQFF
clone_size: few; v_call: TRBV6-1; d_call: TRBD1; cdr3_length: 11; j_call: TRBJ2-3; cdr3_nt: TGTGCCTCAGGGGGTCCAGATACGCAGTATTTT; cdr3_aa: CASGGPDTQYF
clone_size: few; v_call: TRBV5-1; d_call: .; cdr3_length: 13; j_call: TRBJ2-1; cdr3_nt: TGCGCCAGCAGCTTGGCAGCGCTCGATGAGCAGTTCTTC; cdr3_aa: CASSLAALDEQFF
clone_size: few; v_call: TRBV4-2; d_call: .; cdr3_length: 13; j_call: TRBJ2-5; cdr3_nt: TGTGCCAGCAGCCAAGCTCGACTAGAGACCCAGTACTTC; cdr3_aa: CASSQARLETQYF
clone_size: many; v_call: TRBV5-1; d_call: .; cdr3_length: 12; j_call: TRBJ2-7; cdr3_nt: TGCGCCAGCAGCTTGGATGACTACGAGCAGTACTTC; cdr3_aa: CASSLDDYEQYF